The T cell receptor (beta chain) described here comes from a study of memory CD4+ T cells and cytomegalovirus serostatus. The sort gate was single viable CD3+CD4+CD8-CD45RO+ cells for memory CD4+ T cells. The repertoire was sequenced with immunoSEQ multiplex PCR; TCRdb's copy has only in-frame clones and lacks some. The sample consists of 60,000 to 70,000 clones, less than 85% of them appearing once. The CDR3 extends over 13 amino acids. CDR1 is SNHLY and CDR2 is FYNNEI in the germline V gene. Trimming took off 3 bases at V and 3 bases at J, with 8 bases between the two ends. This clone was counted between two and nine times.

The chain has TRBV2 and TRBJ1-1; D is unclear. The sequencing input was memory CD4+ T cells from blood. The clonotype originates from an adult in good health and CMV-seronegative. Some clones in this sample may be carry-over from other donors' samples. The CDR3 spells CASSDGQYTEAFF. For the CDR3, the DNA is TGTGCCAGCAGTGATGGGCAGTACACTGAAGCTTTCTTT.